The next 5 T cell receptor beta chains were all read from a single sample in a study of CD8 T cells in Susac syndrome. The authors reverse transcribed about 0.45 to 1 ug RNA with random hexamers. TCRdb used MiXCR to reprocess the immunoSEQ multiplex PCR reads, holding one entry per CDR3 protein. The sample has about 94,000 distinct CDR3 sequences, about 93% seen once; the top ten hold about 0.3%. Sequenced input: CD4+ T cells from PBMCs. All receptors come from a human donor with Susac syndrome.

J is TRBJ2-1 and V is TRBV28; TRBD2 matches 7 bases. Trimming cost V 5 bases and J 9 bases; bases outside gene matches: 10. The CDR3 runs to 14 residues. The germline V gene has CDR1 MDHEN and CDR2 SYDVKM. The CDR3 sequence is CASSEGGDEGEQFF. For the CDR3, the DNA is TGTGCCAGCAGTGAGGGAGGGGATGAGGGTGAGCAGTTCTTC.

V gene TRBV20-1 combines with J gene TRBJ1-6, with D perhaps matching TRBD1 (5 bases). The ends were cut back, 4 bases at V and 3 bases at J, with 13 bases in the middle. Germline CDR1 and CDR2: DFQATT and SNEGSKA (reference sequence). The length of the CDR3 is 15 residues. The CDR3, as DNA: TGCAGTGCTATTCCGGGGCAGCTCTATAATTCACCCCTCCACTTT. This gives the protein CSAIPGQLYNSPLHF.

V gene TRBV20-1 combines with J gene TRBJ2-7; 8 positions agree with TRBD1. The germline V gene encodes CDR1 DFQATT and CDR2 SNEGSKA (reference sequence). The CDR3 covers 13 residues. V gave up 0 bases and J gave up 5 bases; unmatched junction bases: 3. CDR3 sequence (DNA): TGCAGTGCTAGAGATGGCAGGGGGCACGAGCAGTACTTC. Translating gives CSARDGRGHEQYF.

The chain carries TRBV5-1 and TRBJ2-3; tentative D call: TRBD1 (6 bases). The CDR3 totals 14 residues. V lost 2 bases, J lost 4 bases, and 11 bases lay in between. Per the germline V gene, CDR1 is SGHRS and CDR2 is YFSETQ. CDR3 in amino acids: CASSLQGAPDTQYF. CDR3 coding DNA: TGCGCCAGCAGCTTACAGGGTGCCCCAGATACGCAGTATTTT. The full variable domain, its missing parts supplied by reference TRBV5-1 and TRBJ2-3, is KAGVTQTPRYLIKTRGQQVTLSCSPISGHRSVSWYQQTPGQGLQFLFEYFSETQRNKGNFPGRFSGRQFSNSRSEMNVSTLELGDSALYLCASSLQGAPDTQYFGPGTRLTVL.

The chain couples TRBV11-2 to TRBJ2-5, with D perhaps TRBD2 (6 bases). The germline gives CDR1 SGHAT, CDR2 FQNNGV. Trimming removed 9 bases from V and 4 bases from J, with 12 bases in between. The CDR3 is 12 residues long. The CDR3: CASLEGRETQYF. CDR3 bases: TGTGCCAGTCTGGAGGGGCGAGAGACCCAGTACTTC.